This T cell receptor beta chain was observed in a study of graft-versus-host responses after intestinal transplantation. As for the study in general: Isolated intestinal, liver-intestinal, or multivisceral transplants were what recipients had.

Germline CDR1 SGHAT, CDR2 FQNNGV. The V end lost 1 base, the J end lost 2 bases, and 12 bases lay between the germline ends. CDR3 length: 15 residues. Notes on the study in general: The marrow of recipients harbored GvH clones, and ileum or blood showed some of them first. Maximum circulating GvH clone levels tracked with early post-transplant HvG decreases.

Concerning this clone itself: The target antigen is unknown.

Data came from immunoSEQ multiplex PCR; TCRdb stores just in-frame clones and leaves some out. The top ten clones hold 0.15% to 0.2% of a sample with fewer than 90,000 clones, about 94% of them seen once. The sequence derives from a human donor who was the organ donor for an intestinal transplant. Here the sequenced sample was unstimulated CD4+ T cells sorted from spleen or lymph node cells, taken before transplant. This sequence joins TRBV11-2 and TRBJ2-7; possible D gene TRBD1, 6 bases. CDR3 nucleotides: TGTGCCAGCAGCTTAGTCTTGGGGGCGACCTACGAGCAGTACTTC. Its translation: CASSLVLGATYEQYF. Looking up the rest from reference TRBV11-2 and TRBJ2-7 gives the full variable domain: EAGVAQSPRYKIIEKRQSVAFWCNPISGHATLYWYQQILGQGPKLLIQFQNNGVVDDSQLPKDRFSAERLKGVDSTLKIQPAKLEDSAVYLCASSLVLGATYEQYFGPGTRLTVT.